This T cell receptor (beta chain) is from a study of blood T cells in healthy people across ages. The length of the CDR3 is 15 residues. CDR1 and CDR2 (germline): SGHRS, YFSETQ. V was pared by 4 bases and J by 4 bases, with 7 bases of the junction left unmatched. Every donor provided roughly 10 milliliters of peripheral blood. The authors ran a second PCR of about 6 to 11 cycles using a sample-barcoded 5' primer and a J-beta primer mix. Using its own MiXCR run on the 5' RACE reads, TCRdb lists one record per CDR3 protein. The table records 540,000 or so distinct CDR3 sequences, 27% of them present only once. In this sample, this clonotype turned up many times.

This rearrangement joins TRBV5-1 to TRBJ2-3, with TRBD2 matching 9 bases. The clonotype comes from a woman aged 70-85 years in good health. Sequenced input: blood. The CDR3 sequence is CASSLLAGGPDTQYF. In nucleotides, the CDR3 is TGCGCCAGCAGCCTCTTGGCGGGGGGGCCAGATACGCAGTATTTT.